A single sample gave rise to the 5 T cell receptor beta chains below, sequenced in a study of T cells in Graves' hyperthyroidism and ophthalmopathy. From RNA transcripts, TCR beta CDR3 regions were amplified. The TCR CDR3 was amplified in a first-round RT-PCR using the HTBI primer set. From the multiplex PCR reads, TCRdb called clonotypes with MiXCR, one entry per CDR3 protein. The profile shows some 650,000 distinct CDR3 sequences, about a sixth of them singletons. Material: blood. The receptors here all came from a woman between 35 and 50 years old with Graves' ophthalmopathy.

CDR3 residues: CASKSGVLTSGNQPQHF. The CDR3 bases are TGTGCCAGCAAGTCAGGAGTACTCACCTCTGGCAATCAGCCCCAGCATTTT. This sequence joins TRBV6-1 and TRBJ1-5; no clear D. CDR1 and CDR2 from the germline V gene are MNHNS and SASEGT. Trimming pared 7 bases from V and 2 bases from J, leaving 21 bases between. This CDR3 spans 17 amino acids.

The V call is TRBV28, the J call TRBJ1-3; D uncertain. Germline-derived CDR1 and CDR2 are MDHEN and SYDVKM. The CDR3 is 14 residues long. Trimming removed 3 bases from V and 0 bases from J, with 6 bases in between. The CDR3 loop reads CASSFLGSGNTIYF. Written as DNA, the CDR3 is TGTGCCAGCAGTTTTTTGGGCTCTGGAAACACCATATATTTT.

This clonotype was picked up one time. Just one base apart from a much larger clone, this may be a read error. The CDR3 reads CSGSESNTGELVF. CDR3 coding DNA: TGCAGTGGAAGTGAGTCGAACACCGGGGAGCTGGTTTTT. The chain combines TRBV20-1 with TRBJ2-2; possibly TRBD2 for D (5 bases). The CDR3 is 13 amino acids. Per germline, CDR1 DFQATT and CDR2 SNEGSKA (reference sequence).

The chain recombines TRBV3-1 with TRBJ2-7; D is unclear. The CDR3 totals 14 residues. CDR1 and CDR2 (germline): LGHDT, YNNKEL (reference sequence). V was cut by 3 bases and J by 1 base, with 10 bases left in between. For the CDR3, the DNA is TGTGCCAGCAGCCATAGGCACTCATCCTACGAGCAGTACTTC. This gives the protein CASSHRHSSYEQYF.

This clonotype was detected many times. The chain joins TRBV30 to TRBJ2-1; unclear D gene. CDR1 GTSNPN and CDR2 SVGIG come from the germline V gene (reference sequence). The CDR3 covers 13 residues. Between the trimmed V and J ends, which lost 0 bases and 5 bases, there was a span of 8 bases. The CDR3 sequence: CAWSVGADNEQFF. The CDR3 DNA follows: TGTGCCTGGAGTGTCGGCGCAGACAATGAGCAGTTCTTC.